A selection of T cell receptor beta chains follows, all from one sample in a study of identical twins. Using its own MiXCR run on the 5' RACE reads, TCRdb lists one record per CDR3 protein. The data contain 450,000 or so distinct CDR3 sequences, around 14% of them seen just once; the ten biggest clones take up about 0.52%. The same data also contributed to another study, on yellow fever vaccine responses in identical twins.

Sequenced: CD4+ T cells sorted from blood. All receptors come from a young woman in good health. The CDR3 runs from the conserved cysteine through the conserved F or W. A D gene is named only where the DNA matches it firmly. Size is stated for part of the rows, as once, few or many counts, or as a class when the clone is expanded.

TRBV29-1	TRBJ2-5	many	NA	CSVDSPTRAPQETQYF	TGCAGCGTCGACAGCCCGACTAGAGCCCCCCAAGAGACCCAGTACTTC
TRBV2	TRBJ2-3	few	TRBD2	CATQRRGKADTQYF	TGTGCCACCCAACGGCGGGGGAAGGCGGATACGCAGTATTTT
TRBV6-4	TRBJ2-1	few	NA	CASSELGREVNEQFF	TGTGCCAGCAGTGAATTAGGCAGGGAGGTTAATGAGCAGTTCTTC
TRBV28	TRBJ2-6	NA	TRBD2	CASSLPGGSGANVLTF	TGTGCCAGCAGTCTCCCGGGGGGTTCTGGGGCCAACGTCCTGACTTTC
TRBV11-2	TRBJ2-5	many	NA	CASSFTTSIDQETQYF	TGTGCCAGCAGCTTTACAACTAGTATCGACCAAGAGACCCAGTACTTC
TRBV2	TRBJ2-1	many	TRBD1	CASSEDRGYNEQFF	TGTGCCAGCAGTGAGGACAGGGGCTACAATGAGCAGTTCTTC
TRBV12-3/TRBV12-4	TRBJ2-3	NA	TRBD1	CASSPLLQGIRDTQYF	TGTGCCAGCAGCCCCCTCCTACAGGGGATAAGAGATACGCAGTATTTT
TRBV4-1	TRBJ2-1	NA	NA	CASSQEGMGEQFF	TGCGCCAGCAGCCAAGAAGGCATGGGCGAGCAGTTCTTC
TRBV3-1	TRBJ2-2	NA	TRBD1	CASSQVTGTGELFF	TGTGCCAGCAGCCAGGTGACAGGGACCGGGGAGCTGTTTTTT
TRBV9	TRBJ2-1	NA	TRBD2	CASSVEAGAGGNNEQFF	TGTGCCAGCAGCGTAGAAGCCGGAGCGGGGGGCAACAATGAGCAGTTCTTC
TRBV3-1	TRBJ1-1	few	NA	CASSQGPGNAEAFF	TGTGCCAGCAGCCAAGGTCCGGGTAACGCTGAAGCTTTCTTT
TRBV27	TRBJ2-6	NA	NA	CASPKGSGANVLTF	TGTGCCAGCCCCAAAGGCTCTGGGGCCAACGTCCTGACTTTC
TRBV11-2	TRBJ2-7	few	NA	CASSLNPPYEQYF	TGTGCCAGCAGCTTAAACCCTCCCTACGAGCAGTACTTC
TRBV10-3	TRBJ1-4	few	NA	CAISEEGMREKLFF	TGTGCCATCAGTGAAGAGGGGATGCGGGAAAAACTGTTTTTT
TRBV7-2	TRBJ1-2	few	TRBD1	CASSLWDRGNYGYTF	TGTGCCAGCAGCTTGTGGGACAGGGGGAACTATGGCTACACCTTC
TRBV6-1	TRBJ2-7	NA	NA	CASSQTDLPTGQYF	TGTGCCAGCAGCCAGACAGACCTCCCGACGGGGCAGTACTTC
TRBV12-3/TRBV12-4	TRBJ2-1	NA	TRBD1	CASSLLDRGSRVNDNEQFF	TGTGCCAGCAGTTTGCTAGACAGGGGGAGCCGGGTAAACGACAATGAGCAGTTCTTC
TRBV28	TRBJ1-2	NA	TRBD1	CASSPPSTGNYGYTF	TGTGCCAGCAGCCCCCCCTCGACAGGGAACTATGGCTACACCTTC
TRBV12-3/TRBV12-4	TRBJ1-5	NA	TRBD1	CASRTKGGVQPQHF	TGTGCCAGCAGGACAAAAGGGGGCGTCCAGCCCCAGCATTTT
TRBV4-3	TRBJ1-3	few	NA	CASSQATSGNTIYF	TGCGCCAGCAGCCAAGCCACCTCTGGAAACACCATATATTTT
TRBV10-3	TRBJ2-7	few	NA	CDIQGGYEQYF	TGTGACATCCAAGGGGGCTACGAGCAGTACTTC
TRBV4-1	TRBJ1-1	NA	NA	CASSLNLVELMNTEAFF	TGCGCCAGCAGCCTAAATTTGGTGGAGTTAATGAACACTGAAGCTTTCTTT
TRBV9	TRBJ2-1	NA	NA	CASSVGVSSRYNEQFF	TGTGCCAGCAGCGTAGGGGTGAGCTCCCGATACAATGAGCAGTTCTTC
TRBV20-1	TRBJ2-1	few	TRBD2	CSASPSSGITGNEQFF	TGCAGTGCTAGCCCCTCTAGCGGGATAACGGGCAATGAGCAGTTCTTC
TRBV14	TRBJ2-3	NA	NA	CASSVVDTQYF	TGTGCCAGCAGCGTCGTAGATACGCAGTATTTT
TRBV20-1	TRBJ2-5	few	NA	CSAEWGGRETQYF	TGCAGTGCTGAATGGGGGGGGCGAGAGACCCAGTACTTC
TRBV6-1	TRBJ2-7	NA	NA	CASSRTTLGEQYF	TGTGCCAGCAGTCGGACTACTTTAGGGGAGCAGTACTTC
TRBV7-6	TRBJ2-3	NA	NA	CASSFGWEASTDTQYF	TGTGCCAGCAGCTTTGGTTGGGAGGCTAGCACAGATACGCAGTATTTT
TRBV19	TRBJ2-7	NA	TRBD1	CASSIYRGYGEQYF	TGTGCCAGTAGTATATACAGGGGTTATGGCGAGCAGTACTTC
TRBV4-1	TRBJ2-7	NA	TRBD2	CASRQLPGGILYEQYF	TGCGCCAGCAGGCAATTGCCGGGAGGTATACTTTACGAGCAGTACTTC